Shown below are 15 T cell receptor beta chains from a single sample sequenced in a study of a mutant IDH1 vaccine in newly diagnosed glioma. Clones were read by immunoSEQ multiplex PCR, and TCRdb kept only the in-frame ones, dropping some. Found here are 50,000 or so clones, 86% of them singletons; the top ten hold approximately 2.5%. Sample time point: baseline, week 1 (first vaccination visit). Treatment noted: pre-vaccination baseline after standard-of-care therapy. The sequences come from PBMCs, collected from a glioma patient treated with radiotherapy, temozolomide or both. The receptors were gathered from a man aged 35-49 years with glioma.

The chain uses TRBV7-2 and TRBJ2-4; D is unresolved. Germline CDR1 is SGHTA and CDR2 is FQGNSA. The CDR3 extends over 13 amino acids. Trimming removed 1 base from V and 8 bases from J, with 9 bases in between. CDR3 sequence reads: CASSLVGADIQYF. In nucleotides, the CDR3 is TGTGCCAGCAGCTTAGTAGGCGCGGACATTCAGTACTTC.

The chain uses TRBV7-2 and TRBJ2-7; 7 bases agree with TRBD2. V was pared by 1 base and J by 3 bases, with 3 bases of the junction left unmatched. The CDR3 sequence is 14 residues long. Germline V gene lookup returns CDR1 SGHTA and CDR2 FQGNSA. This chain's CDR3 is CASSLGGSFYEQYF. In DNA form, the CDR3 reads TGTGCCAGCAGCTTAGGCGGGAGTTTCTACGAGCAGTACTTC.

V and J are TRBV14 and TRBJ2-1, with D possibly TRBD1 on 6 matching bases. CDR3 length: 14 residues. Trimming removed 1 base at V and 9 bases at J, with 13 bases between. Germline V gene lookup returns CDR1 SGHDN and CDR2 FVKESK. The CDR3 protein is CASSQGGPWGEQFF. CDR3 nucleotide sequence: TGTGCCAGCAGCCAAGGGGGGCCGTGGGGTGAGCAGTTCTTC. The complete variable domain, with remaining parts taken from reference TRBV14 and TRBJ2-1, reads EAGVTQFPSHSVIEKGQTVTLRCDPISGHDNLYWYRRVMGKEIKFLLHFVKESKQDESGMPNNRFLAERTGGTYSTLKVQPAELEDSGVYFCASSQGGPWGEQFFGPGTRLTVL.

The V gene is TRBV2, the J gene TRBJ2-7; 10 nucleotides agree with TRBD2. V lost 4 bases to trimming and J lost 7 bases; unmatched junction nucleotides: 7. The CDR3 is made up of 14 amino acids. The germline V gene encodes CDR1 SNHLY and CDR2 FYNNEI. CDR3 loop: CASSGASGSREQYF. In nucleotides, the CDR3 is TGTGCCAGCAGTGGGGCTAGCGGGAGCCGGGAGCAGTACTTC.

This CDR3 is CASSVGLRDRGKGYEQYF. The CDR3 DNA sequence: TGTGCCAGCAGCGTAGGTTTGAGGGACAGGGGTAAAGGCTACGAGCAGTACTTC. The chain carries TRBV9 and TRBJ2-7; TRBD1 agrees at 10 bases. In germline, CDR1 is SGDLS, CDR2 YYNGEE. CDR3 length: 18 amino acids. The V segment lost 0 bases and the J segment 3 bases; nucleotides outside the gene matches: 12.

The rearrangement links TRBV25-1 to TRBJ2-6; 8 bases are shared with TRBD1. Germline V gene sequence: CDR1 MGHDK, CDR2 SYGVNS. Losses at the gene ends were 4 bases for V and 2 bases for J; bases not matched to a gene: 1. The CDR3 has 15 amino acids. The CDR3 bases are TGTGCCAGCAGTGTACAGGGGGCTGGGGCCAACGTCCTGACTTTC. This sequence encodes CASSVQGAGANVLTF.

The rearrangement joins TRBV7-9 to TRBJ2-1, with 9 bases that match TRBD2. The junction had 0 bases not matched to a gene; V was cut back by 1 base and J by 5 bases. The CDR3 length is 14 residues. Germline V lookup: CDR1 SEHNR, CDR2 FQNEAQ (reference sequence). The CDR3 DNA sequence: TGTGCCAGCAGCTTAGTAGCGGGAGACAATGAGCAGTTCTTC. This translates into CASSLVAGDNEQFF.

This clone was observed a handful of times. The chain has TRBV10-3 and TRBJ1-5; the D gene is possibly TRBD1 (5 bases). Trimming took off 10 bases at V and 0 bases at J, with 13 bases between the two ends. This CDR3 is 14 amino acids long. Germline values: CDR1 ENHRY, CDR2 SYGVKD. DNA for the CDR3: TGTGCCACCCTCGACAGTCATAGCAATCAGCCCCAGCATTTT. Residues: CATLDSHSNQPQHF.

V gene TRBV7-2 combines with J gene TRBJ1-5; D may be TRBD1 (5 bases). The CDR3 consists of 16 residues. Trimming took 1 base from V and 6 from J, leaving 16 bases between them. CDR1 and CDR2 (germline): SGHTA, FQGNSA. The CDR3 is CASSLDDSMRGQPQHF. For the CDR3, the DNA is TGTGCCAGCAGCTTAGATGACAGTATGCGAGGTCAGCCCCAGCATTTT.

The chain couples TRBV6-1 to TRBJ1-3; D not resolved. CDR1 and CDR2 from the germline V gene are MNHNS and SASEGT. The germline V and J ends were trimmed by 6 bases and 4 bases, with 7 bases remaining between them. This CDR3 comprises 12 residues. The DNA for the CDR3 is TGTGCCAGCAGATCAGACGGAAACACCATATATTTT. Its translation: CASRSDGNTIYF.

The gene calls are TRBV4-3 and TRBJ2-5; 7 bases map to TRBD2. V was pared by 3 bases and J by 0 bases, with 4 bases of the junction left unmatched. Germline V gene sequence: CDR1 LGHNA, CDR2 YSLEER. The CDR3 spans 15 residues. CDR3 in DNA: TGCGCCAGCAGCCAGGGGGGGACTTACCAAGAGACCCAGTACTTC. Translated: CASSQGGTYQETQYF.

V is TRBV7-3 and J is TRBJ1-1, with D possibly matching TRBD1 (5 bases). Trimming stripped 4 bases from V and 4 bases from J, with 10 bases between. CDR1 is SGHTA, CDR2 FQGTGA, per germline. This CDR3 is built from 13 residues. CDR3 sequence reads: CASSSSGGTEAFF. CDR3 DNA: TGTGCCAGCAGCTCGAGTGGGGGCACTGAAGCTTTCTTT.

The rearrangement links TRBV5-1 to TRBJ1-2, with no clear D. This CDR3 region has 15 residues. Germline CDR1 reads SGHRS; CDR2 reads YFSETQ. Trimming left V 0 bases short and J 1 base short, with 10 bases between. CDR3 coding DNA: TGCGCCAGCAGCTTGGGAGGTGGGGTTAACTATGGCTACACCTTC. It is translated as CASSLGGGVNYGYTF.

This chain connects TRBV13 to TRBJ2-7; D is perhaps TRBD1 (6 bases). This CDR3 comprises 14 residues. The V end lost 3 bases, the J end lost 6 bases, and 15 bases lay between the germline ends. From germline, CDR1 is PRHDT and CDR2 FYEKMQ (reference sequence). Here the CDR3 reads CASSLLGAQGEQYF. In nucleotides, the CDR3 is TGTGCCAGCAGCTTGCTGGGGGCACAGGGCGAGCAGTACTTC.

The gene calls are TRBV29-1 and TRBJ2-1, with 8 bases identical to TRBD2. The CDR3 has 14 residues. The germline gives CDR1 SQVTM, CDR2 ANQGSEA. Trimming cost V 5 bases and J 4 bases; bases outside gene matches: 7. The CDR3 loop reads CSVRTSTLYNEQFF. In nucleotides, the CDR3 is TGCAGCGTTAGGACTAGCACGTTGTACAATGAGCAGTTCTTC.